The next 23 T cell receptor beta chains were all read from a single sample in a study of T cell responses to AZD1222 COVID-19 vaccine. Using immunoSEQ multiplex PCR, the repertoire was profiled, and TCRdb retains in-frame clones only, with some absent. The sample has 150,000 to 200,000 clones; roughly 92% are singletons. The material was peripheral blood, obtained on day 0 of AZD1222 vaccination. Receptor source: an adult in good health.

Worth noting for this clone: A read error may produce the germline difference seen at one junction end. J is TRBJ1-2 and V is TRBV3-1 (or the pseudogene TRBV3-2); D might be TRBD1 (6 bases). Germline lookup yields CDR1 LGHDT and CDR2 YNNKEL (reference sequence). This CDR3 comprises 13 residues. For the CDR3, the DNA is TGTGCCAGCAGCCAAGAACGGGGGCCCGGGTCTAGTTTC. As protein: CASSQERGPGSSF.

This rearrangement joins TRBV30 to TRBJ1-3, with D unclear. The CDR3 consists of 10 residues. CDR1 GTSNPN and CDR2 SVGIG come from the germline V gene (reference sequence). The V and J ends lost 2 bases and 9 bases respectively, with 5 bases between them. The CDR3 nucleotides read TGTGCCTGGAGTTCGGGCACCATATATTTT. Protein product: CAWSSGTIYF.

This sequence joins TRBV28 and TRBJ1-1; possibly TRBD1 for D (5 bases). Germline assignment: CDR1 MDHEN and CDR2 SYDVKM. V was cut by 7 bases and J by 8 bases, with 17 bases left in between. There are 13 residues in the CDR3. DNA of the CDR3: TGTGCCAGCACCCCGTGGGGGGAAAGGGAAGCTTTCTTT. This gives the protein CASTPWGEREAFF.

This clone was counted a single time. This chain uses TRBV30 with TRBJ1-1; 7 nucleotides agree with TRBD1. Germline V gene lookup returns CDR1 GTSNPN and CDR2 SVGIG (reference sequence). This CDR3 contains 14 residues. Unmatched junction bases numbered 7, after V lost 1 base and J lost 5 bases. This CDR3 reads CAWSGGGVWTEAFF. The DNA of the CDR3 is TGTGCCTGGAGTGGAGGGGGCGTGTGGACTGAAGCTTTCTTT.

The chain combines TRBV30 with TRBJ1-1; no clear D gene. Germline lookup yields CDR1 GTSNPN and CDR2 SVGIG (reference sequence). Deletions cut 5 bases from V and 8 bases from J, with 12 bases between. This CDR3 has 11 amino acids. The CDR3 reads CAWSFPGEAFF. DNA for the CDR3: TGTGCCTGGTCCTTCCCGGGCGAAGCTTTCTTT.

The rearrangement links TRBV18 to TRBJ2-7; D remains ambiguous. The CDR3 totals 14 residues. Germline V CDR1 and CDR2: KGHSH, LQKENI. The germline V and J ends were trimmed by 0 bases and 4 bases, with 10 bases remaining between them. The CDR3 coding sequence is TGTGCCAGCTCACCACCCCCTGGGGAATACGAGCAGTACTTC. It is translated as CASSPPPGEYEQYF. Full variable domain (remainder filled in from reference TRBV18 and TRBJ2-7): NAGVMQNPRHLVRRRGQEARLRCSPMKGHSHVYWYRQLPEEGLKFMVYLQKENIIDESGMPKERFSAEFPKEGPSILRIQQVVRGDSAAYFCASSPPPGEYEQYFGPGTRLTVT.

V gene TRBV5-6 combines with J gene TRBJ1-6, with TRBD1 identical over 8 bases. This CDR3 has 16 amino acids. Germline V gene sequence: CDR1 SGHDT, CDR2 YYEEEE. The V segment lost 0 bases and the J segment 7 bases; nucleotides outside the gene matches: 6. The CDR3 region is CASSLGQGAQNSPLHF. CDR3 DNA: TGTGCCAGCAGCTTGGGCCAGGGGGCGCAGAATTCACCCCTCCACTTT.

This clone appeared once. V and J are TRBV2 and TRBJ2-7; D ambiguous. The CDR3 extends over 15 amino acids. V was trimmed by 1 base and J by 2 bases, leaving 12 bases between them. Germline-derived CDR1 and CDR2 are SNHLY and FYNNEI. The CDR3 reads CASSEDSMQTYEQYF. CDR3 bases: TGTGCCAGCAGTGAAGACTCCATGCAGACCTACGAGCAGTACTTC. Full variable domain (remainder filled in from reference TRBV2 and TRBJ2-7): EPEVTQTPSHQVTQMGQEVILRCVPISNHLYFYWYRQILGQKVEFLVSFYNNEISEKSEIFDDQFSVERPDGSNFTLKIRSTKLEDSAMYFCASSEDSMQTYEQYFGPGTRLTVT.

The genes are TRBV7-9 and TRBJ1-1; no reliable D call. The CDR3 contains 14 residues. The V and J ends lost 5 bases and 2 bases respectively, with 12 bases between them. The germline V gene has CDR1 SEHNR and CDR2 FQNEAQ (reference sequence). In DNA form, the CDR3 reads TGTGCCAGCAGCCCTAGGGTGGGAAACACTGAAGCTTTCTTT. Translated, it gives CASSPRVGNTEAFF.

On this clone: Other DNA sequences in the same sample also yield this CDR3. This chain uses TRBV12-3 or TRBV12-4 with TRBJ1-1, with D possibly being TRBD1 (6 bases). V was pared by 6 bases and J by 3 bases, with 8 bases between. The length of the CDR3 is 12 residues. CDR3 nucleotide sequence: TGTGCCAGCAGCCCAGGGGACACTGAAGCTTTCTTT. Translated: CASSPGDTEAFF.

J is TRBJ2-1 and V is TRBV6-5; 7 bases are a match to TRBD1. Germline V gene lookup returns CDR1 MNHEY and CDR2 SVGAGI. Trimming at V came to 6 bases and at J to 4 bases, leaving 3 bases not matched to a gene. The CDR3 loop spans 13 amino acids. The chain's CDR3 is CASRLGQYNEQFF. The CDR3 bases are TGTGCCAGCAGATTGGGACAGTACAATGAGCAGTTCTTC.

The chain recombines TRBV2 with TRBJ1-3; maybe TRBD1 (6 bases). The germline V gene has CDR1 SNHLY and CDR2 FYNNEI. The CDR3 extends over 15 amino acids. Trimming removed 3 bases at V and 4 bases at J, with 13 bases between. CDR3 coding DNA: TGTGCCAGCAGTGATTACCAGGGGTCGGGAAACACCATATATTTT. This translates into CASSDYQGSGNTIYF.

The V and J genes are TRBV4-2 and TRBJ2-2; no firm D call. CDR3 length equals 16 residues. The V end was cut by 2 bases, the J end by 3 bases, with 13 bases between. Germline values: CDR1 LGHNA, CDR2 YNFKEQ. The DNA for the CDR3 is TGTGCCAGCAGCCAACCTGACGGTTCTCACACCGGGGAGCTGTTTTTT. Its protein product is CASSQPDGSHTGELFF.

CDR3 coding DNA: TGTGCCAGCAGCTTGTGGAAGTCCAGTCTTAACTATGGCTACACCTTC. Protein product: CASSLWKSSLNYGYTF. The chain joins TRBV5-4 to TRBJ1-2, with unresolved D. This CDR3 contains 16 residues. Germline loops: CDR1 SGHNT, CDR2 YYREEE (reference sequence). Trimming stripped 1 base from V and 1 base from J, with 14 bases between.

This clone was detected only once. This sequence joins TRBV7-2 and TRBJ1-1; unclear D gene. This CDR3 contains 13 residues. Germline loops: CDR1 SGHTA, CDR2 FQGNSA. Trimming cost V 4 bases and J 7 bases, with 13 bases left between them. Here the CDR3 DNA reads TGTGCCAGCAGCTCGTGTATTGGGTGTGAAGCTTTCTTT. Translated: CASSSCIGCEAFF.

This sequence joins TRBV19 and TRBJ2-1; D unclear. Germline lookup yields CDR1 LNHDA and CDR2 SQIVND (reference sequence). The CDR3 runs 14 residues. Trimming shortened V by 1 base and J by 5 bases, and 9 bases separated the two germline ends. CDR3: CASSIVLVDNEQFF. CDR3 sequence (DNA): TGTGCCAGTAGTATAGTCCTAGTTGACAATGAGCAGTTCTTC.

The chain links TRBV9 to TRBJ2-3; 13 bases match TRBD2. The CDR3 sequence is 16 residues long. Trimming took 4 bases from V and 4 from J; bases not matched to a gene: 6. Looked up from germline, CDR1 is SGDLS and CDR2 is YYNGEE. The CDR3 DNA sequence: TGTGCCAGCAGCCTCGGACTAGCGGGAGTGTCAGATACGCAGTATTTT. As protein: CASSLGLAGVSDTQYF.

The genes are TRBV18 and TRBJ1-1; D not resolved. Trimming took off 3 bases at V and 3 bases at J, with 8 bases between the two ends. CDR3 length: 13 amino acids. Germline V gene sequence: CDR1 KGHSH, CDR2 LQKENI. CDR3 residues: CASSPDQHTEAFF. The CDR3 DNA sequence: TGTGCCAGCTCACCGGACCAACACACTGAAGCTTTCTTT. Full variable domain (remainder filled in from reference TRBV18 and TRBJ1-1): NAGVMQNPRHLVRRRGQEARLRCSPMKGHSHVYWYRQLPEEGLKFMVYLQKENIIDESGMPKERFSAEFPKEGPSILRIQQVVRGDSAAYFCASSPDQHTEAFFGQGTRLTVV.

This chain joins TRBV27 and TRBJ1-1; TRBD1 matches at 7 bases. There are 14 residues in the CDR3. Unmatched junction bases numbered 10, after V lost 4 bases and J lost 8 bases. The germline V gene encodes CDR1 MNHEY and CDR2 SMNVEV (reference sequence). The CDR3 loop is CASSWDIRGQEAFF. The CDR3 DNA sequence: TGTGCCAGCAGTTGGGACATCCGGGGACAGGAAGCTTTCTTT.

This clone was recorded only once. The chain has TRBV27 and TRBJ1-5; maybe TRBD1 (5 bases). Between the trimmed V and J ends, which lost 5 bases and 2 bases, there was a span of 13 bases. The CDR3 totals 15 residues. Germline assignment: CDR1 MNHEY and CDR2 SMNVEV (reference sequence). CDR3 amino acids: CASSNRGGGNQPQHF. DNA of the CDR3: TGTGCCAGCAGTAATAGGGGCGGCGGCAATCAGCCCCAGCATTTT.

The chain recombines TRBV5-1 with TRBJ1-3; maybe TRBD1 (6 bases). This CDR3 has 15 residues. Germline V gives CDR1 SGHRS, CDR2 YFSETQ. V dropped 0 bases and J dropped 0 bases, with 7 bases sitting between them. In DNA form, the CDR3 reads TGCGCCAGCAGCTTGGGGACAGCCTCTGGAAACACCATATATTTT. This encodes CASSLGTASGNTIYF.

The V and J genes are TRBV27 and TRBJ1-1; D call uncertain. Germline CDR1 MNHEY, CDR2 SMNVEV (reference sequence). The CDR3 is 13 residues long. V lost 6 bases, J lost 3 bases, and 11 bases lay in between. Here the CDR3 DNA reads TGTGCCAGCAGGGGGATGGGTTACACTGAAGCTTTCTTT. Translating gives CASRGMGYTEAFF.

This clone was seen once. This chain links TRBV7-6 with TRBJ2-7; 14 bases are shared with TRBD2. Unmatched junction bases numbered 12, after V lost 5 bases and J lost 3 bases. From germline, CDR1 is SGHVS and CDR2 FNYEAQ. CDR3 length: 18 residues. The CDR3 sequence is CASSLLTGLAGGGYEQYF. CDR3 nucleotide sequence: TGTGCCAGCAGCCTGCTGACCGGACTAGCGGGAGGCGGCTACGAGCAGTACTTC.